This record covers a single T cell receptor (beta chain). The antigen remains unidentified. This entry is derived from a study of cytomegalovirus exposure and HLA in healthy donors. Study-level points and caveats: Cytomegalovirus status was reportedly diagnosed by the classifier with high specificity and sensitivity.

A multiplex PCR was run with 60 Vbeta primers and 13 Jbeta primers. Produced via immunoSEQ multiplex PCR; TCRdb's table is partial and in-frame only. Among around 200,000 clones, roughly 70% were seen once, and the ten largest hold about 3%. The CDR3 length is 15 residues. V was trimmed by 6 bases and J by 1 base, leaving 10 bases between them. Germline-derived CDR1 and CDR2 are MNHEY and SVGAGI. The TCR was taken from a man in his forties in good health and CMV-seropositive. V is TRBV6-5 and J is TRBJ2-6, with a tentative D call TRBD1 (5 bases). Sequenced input: PBMCs. CDR3 in DNA: TGTGCCAGCAGAACAGGACGGTCTGGGGCCAACGTCCTGACTTTC. Translating gives CASRTGRSGANVLTF.